This record covers a single T cell receptor beta chain. The antigen is undetermined. The sample belongs to a study of Ad26.COV2.S vaccination and SARS-CoV-2 variants. Looking at the study overall: A COV1001 Ad26.COV2.S trial-arm participant provided the sample. In the study, Ad26.COV2.S was injected intramuscularly once, or twice 56 days apart.

This CDR3 is built from 15 residues. Germline lookup yields CDR1 LGHNA and CDR2 YSLEER. The V end was cut by 4 bases, the J end by 2 bases, with 15 bases between. Study-level results: Marked by substantial breadth, spike-specific CD8+ and CD4+ T cell responses were reportedly seen after vaccination.

Assay used: immunoSEQ multiplex PCR; TCRdb lists only in-frame clones, some missing. The profile shows some 250,000 clones, 88% of them singletons. Sample treatment: about 20 received Ad26.COV2.S at low or high dose, single or two shots; roughly 5 received placebo; per-sample allocation not given. Repertoires come from day 63 after the first vaccine or placebo injection. An Ad26 vector was used to express Wuhan-strain SARS-CoV-2 spike as the vaccine. This chain uses TRBV4-3 with TRBJ2-7; D is unresolved. The origin of this receptor is a person aged 18-60 years who received the Ad26.COV2.S COVID-19 vaccine or a placebo. Sample: peripheral blood, taken in a trial of Ad26.COV2.S vaccine versus placebo. The DNA of the CDR3 is TGCGCCAGCAGCCTGACAAGGACGGGCACCTACGAGCAGTACTTC. This encodes CASSLTRTGTYEQYF.